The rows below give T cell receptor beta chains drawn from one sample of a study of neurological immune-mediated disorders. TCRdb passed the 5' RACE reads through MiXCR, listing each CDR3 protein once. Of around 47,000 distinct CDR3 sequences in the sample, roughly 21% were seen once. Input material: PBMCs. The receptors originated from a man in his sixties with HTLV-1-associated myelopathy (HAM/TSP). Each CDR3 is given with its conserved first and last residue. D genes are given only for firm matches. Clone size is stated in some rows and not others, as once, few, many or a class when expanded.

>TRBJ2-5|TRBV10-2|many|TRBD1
TGCGCCAGCAGTCGACAGGGGTTTCAAGAGACCCAGTACTTC
CASSRQGFQETQYF
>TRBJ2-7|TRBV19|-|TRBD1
TGTGCCAGTAGTACCGCCGGACAGGGTATCTACGAGCAGTACTTC
CASSTAGQGIYEQYF
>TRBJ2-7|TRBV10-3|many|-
TGTGCCATCGCAGGACAAGGAGTCGGCGAGCAGTACTTC
CAIAGQGVGEQYF
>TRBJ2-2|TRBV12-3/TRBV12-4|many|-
TGTGCCAGCACGAGTCCAGGAGGGTCGCTGTTTTTT
CASTSPGGSLFF
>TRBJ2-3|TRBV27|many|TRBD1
TGTGCCAGCAGTTCTCCCCGGGGACAGGGCACAGATACGCAGTATTTT
CASSSPRGQGTDTQYF
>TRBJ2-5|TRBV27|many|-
TGTGCCAGCAGTCAGTCAATCGGGGAGACCCAGTACTTC
CASSQSIGETQYF
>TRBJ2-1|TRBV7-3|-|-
TGTGCCAGCAGCTTAGTGGGGACAGAGCAGTTCTTC
CASSLVGTEQFF
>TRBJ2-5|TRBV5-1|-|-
TGCGCCAGCAGCTTCGCCCTCTTTGCCCAAGGAGAGACCCAGTACTTC
CASSFALFAQGETQYF
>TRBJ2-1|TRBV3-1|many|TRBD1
TGTGCCAGCAGCTCCCGGGACAGATACAATGAGCAGTTCTTC
CASSSRDRYNEQFF
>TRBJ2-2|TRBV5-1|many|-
TGCGCCAGCGGGCGACAGTCCGGCGGGGAGCTGTTTTTT
CASGRQSGGELFF
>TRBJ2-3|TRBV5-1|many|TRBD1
TGCGCCAGCAGCTTCGTGGGACAGTTTGAGGGAGATACGCAGTATTTT
CASSFVGQFEGDTQYF
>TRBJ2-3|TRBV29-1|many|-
TGCAGCGCCTTGGGGGAGACGAGAACCAGCTTT
CSALGETRTSF
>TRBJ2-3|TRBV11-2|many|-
TGTGCCAGCAGCCGTAACGCCATGGGCACAGATACGCAGTATTTT
CASSRNAMGTDTQYF
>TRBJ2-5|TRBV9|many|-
TGTGCCAGCAGCCCGCATCAGGGGAAAGAGACCCAGTACTTC
CASSPHQGKETQYF
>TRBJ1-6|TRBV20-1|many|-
TGCAGTGTTCAAGACAGCCTCTCCTATAATTCACCCCTCCACTTT
CSVQDSLSYNSPLHF
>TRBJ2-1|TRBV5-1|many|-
TGCGCCAGCAGCTTGGATACCCCCGACTACAATGAGCAGTTCTTC
CASSLDTPDYNEQFF
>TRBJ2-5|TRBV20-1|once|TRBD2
TGCAGTGCTAGGGGGGGGTTGGAGACCCAGTACTTC
CSARGGLETQYF
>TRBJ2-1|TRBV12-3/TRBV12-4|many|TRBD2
TGTGCCAGCAGTCCAAGACTAGCGGGAGAATCGAATGAGCAGTTCTTC
CASSPRLAGESNEQFF
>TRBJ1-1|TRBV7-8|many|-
TGTGCCAGCGGAGGGGCTCTGAACACTGAAGCTTTCTTT
CASGGALNTEAFF
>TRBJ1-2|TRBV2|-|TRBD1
TGTGCCAGCAGTCAAGGACAGGGGGCCTATGGCTACACCTTC
CASSQGQGAYGYTF
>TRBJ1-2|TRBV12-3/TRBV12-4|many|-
TGTGCCAGCAGCCCAGAGGGGATCCATGGCTACACCTTC
CASSPEGIHGYTF
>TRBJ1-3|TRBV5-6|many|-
TGTGCCAGCAGCGCAACAGGGTACTCTGGAAACACCATATATTTT
CASSATGYSGNTIYF
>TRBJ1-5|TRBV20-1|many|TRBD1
TGCAGTGCTAGGACCGGGACAGGTAATCAGCCCCAGCATTTT
CSARTGTGNQPQHF
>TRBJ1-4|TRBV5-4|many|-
TGTGCCAGCAGCCCGGGGGGAGAGCTCGGGAGCAATGAAAAACTGTTTTTT
CASSPGGELGSNEKLFF
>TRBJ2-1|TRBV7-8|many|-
TGTGCCAGCATCAAACAGGGTTACAATGAGCAGTTCTTC
CASIKQGYNEQFF
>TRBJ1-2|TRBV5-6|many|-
TGTGCCAGCAGCATAGGACCGGGAAATGGCTACACCTTC
CASSIGPGNGYTF
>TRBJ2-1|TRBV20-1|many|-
TGCAGTGCTAGCCCTGGCACTAGCCGGGGGAATGAGCAGTTCTTC
CSASPGTSRGNEQFF
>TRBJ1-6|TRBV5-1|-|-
TGCGCCAGCATCTACGACGACCGAAAATCCCCAGGGGCCCGCCACTTT
CASIYDDRKSPGARHF
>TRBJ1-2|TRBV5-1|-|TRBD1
TGCGCCAGCAGCGCGACAGGGACTAACCGTGGCTACACCTTC
CASSATGTNRGYTF
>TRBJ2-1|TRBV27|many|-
TGTGCCAGCAGTTTCAAGGGAGGCAATGAGCAGTTCTTC
CASSFKGGNEQFF
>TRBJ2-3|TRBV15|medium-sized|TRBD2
TGTGCCACCAGCACTAGCGGGAGCAACACAGATACGCAGTATTTT
CATSTSGSNTDTQYF
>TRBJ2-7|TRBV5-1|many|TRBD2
TGTGCCAGCAGCTTAGCGGGCGAGCAGTACTTC
CASSLAGEQYF
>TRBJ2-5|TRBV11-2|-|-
TGTGCCAGCAGCTTAGCCCCCAGGGGAGGTCAAGAGACCCAGTACTTC
CASSLAPRGGQETQYF
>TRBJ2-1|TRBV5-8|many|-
TGTGCCAGCAGCTCTACAGGGATCAATGCGAATGAGCAGTTCTTC
CASSSTGINANEQFF
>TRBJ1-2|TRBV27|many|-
TGTGCCAGCAGTAGATGGGGAGCGGGCTACACCTTC
CASSRWGAGYTF
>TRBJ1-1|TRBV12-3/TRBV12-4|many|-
TGTGCCAGCAGTTTGGGGGACCCGAACACTGAAGCTTTCTTT
CASSLGDPNTEAFF
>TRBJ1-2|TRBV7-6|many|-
TGTGCCAGCAGCCCGGGACCCCTCGGGGGCTACACCTTC
CASSPGPLGGYTF
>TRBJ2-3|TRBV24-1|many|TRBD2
TGTGCCACCAGTGTCGGGGGGGAAATGACGCAGTATTTT
CATSVGGEMTQYF
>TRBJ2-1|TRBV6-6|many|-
TGTGCCAGCACCACGGGTCTAGATGAGTTCTTC
CASTTGLDEFF
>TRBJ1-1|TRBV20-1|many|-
TGCAGTGCTAGAGATTACAGGGTGAACACTGAAGCTTTCTTT
CSARDYRVNTEAFF
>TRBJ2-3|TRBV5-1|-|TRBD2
TGCGCCAGCAGCATCGGGACTAGCGCAGATACGCAGTATTTT
CASSIGTSADTQYF
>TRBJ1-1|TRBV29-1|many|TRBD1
TGCAGCGTCACCATAAACAGGGGGACTGAAGCTTTCTTT
CSVTINRGTEAFF
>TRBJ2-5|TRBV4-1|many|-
TGCGCCAGCAGCCAAGACAGGTTGGGTGAGACCCAGTACTTC
CASSQDRLGETQYF
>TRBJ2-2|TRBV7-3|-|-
TGTGCCAGCAGCTTCGGACGGAGCACCGGGGAGCTGTTTTTT
CASSFGRSTGELFF
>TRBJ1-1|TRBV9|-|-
TGTGCCAGCAGCGTGACAGGATCCAACACTGAAGCTTTCTTT
CASSVTGSNTEAFF
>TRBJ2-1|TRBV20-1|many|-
TGCAGTGCGTTGAAGGCGGAGGGCTCCTACAATGAGCAGTTCTTC
CSALKAEGSYNEQFF
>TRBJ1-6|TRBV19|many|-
TGTGCCAGCCGATTACTCGGACAGCGGTATAATTCACCCCTCCACTTT
CASRLLGQRYNSPLHF
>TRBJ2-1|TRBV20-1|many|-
TGCAGTGCTAGAGGGGAAGGTGAGCAGTTCTTC
CSARGEGEQFF
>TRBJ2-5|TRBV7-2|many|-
TGTGCCAGCAGCTTCGGGGGATCCCAAGAGACCCAGTACTTC
CASSFGGSQETQYF
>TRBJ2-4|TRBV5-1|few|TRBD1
TGCGCCAGCAGCGTGGGACAGGGGAACATTCAGTACTTC
CASSVGQGNIQYF
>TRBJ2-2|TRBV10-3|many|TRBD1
TGTGCCATCAGGGGAGACCGGGACAGGACCACCGGGGAGCTGTTTTTT
CAIRGDRDRTTGELFF
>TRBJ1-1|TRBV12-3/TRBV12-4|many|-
TGTGCCAGCAGTCCACGACTCAATCCCACCACTGAAGCTTTCTTT
CASSPRLNPTTEAFF
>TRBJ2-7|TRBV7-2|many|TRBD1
TGTGCCAGCAGCTTAGCGGGGACAGGGAGTGCCTACGAGCAGTACTTC
CASSLAGTGSAYEQYF
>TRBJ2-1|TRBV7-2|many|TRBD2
TGTGCCAGCAGCATGACTAGCGGGATGTTTAATGAGCAGTTCTTC
CASSMTSGMFNEQFF
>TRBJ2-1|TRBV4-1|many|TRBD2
TGCGCCAGCAGCCAACGAGGACTAGCGGGAGATCAGGAGCAGTTCTTC
CASSQRGLAGDQEQFF
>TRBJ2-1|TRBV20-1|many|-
TGCAGTGCTAACCCGCCGGGGCACAATGAGCAGTTCTTC
CSANPPGHNEQFF
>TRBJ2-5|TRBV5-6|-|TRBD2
TGTGCCAGCAGCTTGGCGTCGGGGGGCCAAGAGACCCAGTACTTC
CASSLASGGQETQYF
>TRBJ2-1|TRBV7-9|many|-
TGTGCCAGCAGCCCGGATCAGGGGCCCCCCTGGAATGAGCAGTTCTTC
CASSPDQGPPWNEQFF
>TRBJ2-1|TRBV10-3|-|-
TGTGCCATCAGTGATTCTGGCGGGGTGGTTGAGCAGTTCTTC
CAISDSGGVVEQFF
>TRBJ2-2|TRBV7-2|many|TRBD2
TGTGCCAGCAGCCCGACTAGCGGGAGTACCGCCGGGGAGCTGTTTTTT
CASSPTSGSTAGELFF